These T cell receptor beta chains were read from a single sample in a study of blood T cells in healthy people across ages. Using its own MiXCR run on the 5' RACE reads, TCRdb lists one record per CDR3 protein. The sample carries more than 1,400,000 distinct CDR3 sequences, around 39% recorded once. What was sequenced was blood. All receptors derive from a woman between 18 and 29 years old in good health. Each CDR3 is given with its conserved first and last residue. The D gene is left open where the match is weak. Size is omitted from some rows. Given values are once, few, many or a class for expanded clones.

v_call,j_call,cdr3_length,clone_size,d_call,cdr3_aa
TRBV29-1,.,15,.,TRBD2,CSVGASGRANNEQYF
TRBV29-1,TRBJ2-1,13,.,.,CSVGTFSYNEQFF
TRBV5-1,TRBJ2-7,15,.,.,CASSLARENAYEQYF
TRBV20-1,TRBJ2-7,13,.,.,CGATRGNVYEQYF
TRBV12-3/TRBV12-4,TRBJ1-1,16,.,TRBD1,CASRRTGTGGNTEAFF
TRBV3-1,TRBJ1-6,16,few,TRBD1,CASSPRQGSYNSPLHF
TRBV5-1,TRBJ2-3,15,many,TRBD2,CASSLASGGTDTQYF
TRBV20-1,TRBJ1-5,14,.,.,CSASPPGSGQPQHF
TRBV6-2/TRBV6-3,TRBJ2-2,18,.,TRBD1,CASSYGAGTGYNTGELFF
TRBV7-2,TRBJ2-1,16,few,TRBD2,CASSLEVGGKYNEQFF
TRBV2,TRBJ1-2,14,few,.,CASSVDSANYGYTF
TRBV5-1,.,14,.,.,CASSFSLISYEQYF
TRBV7-8,TRBJ1-1,14,.,.,CASSLITGNTEAFF
TRBV18,TRBJ1-2,18,.,.,CASSPTDTPTLLGYGYTF
TRBV27,TRBJ1-1,14,.,.,CASSFAQGWTEAFF